This entry features one T cell receptor (beta chain) sequence. What it recognizes is unknown. This specimen belongs to a study of monozygotic twins with cystic fibrosis. Deletions cut 2 bases from V and 6 bases from J, with 6 bases between. The germline V gene has CDR1 SGHKS and CDR2 YYEKEE (reference sequence). This CDR3 spans 12 amino acids. The study, taken as a whole, reports: Nucleotide-identical clonotype sharing was significantly higher within monozygotic CF twin pairs than between unrelated CF individuals. In this small cohort, shared CDR3 numbers showed no association with age, concordance or disease severity.

Generated by immunoSEQ multiplex PCR, the TCRdb table keeps only in-frame clones and is missing some. The table shows about 10,000 clones, with over 95% occurring only once. Sample: blood. The source of this sequence is a boy aged 5-17 years with cystic fibrosis. The chain recombines TRBV5-5 with TRBJ1-5; D not resolved. CDR3 residues: CASSFPGQPQHF. The CDR3 bases are TGTGCCAGCAGCTTCCCCGGTCAGCCCCAGCATTTT. The full variable domain, with the rest looked up from reference TRBV5-5 and TRBJ1-5, is DAGVTQSPTHLIKTRGQQVTLRCSPISGHKSVSWYQQVLGQGPQFIFQYYEKEERGRGNFPDRFSARQFPNYSSELNVNALLLGDSALYLCASSFPGQPQHFGDGTRLSIL.